This T cell receptor (beta chain) is drawn from a study of T cell changes during pregnancy in multiple sclerosis (dated by TCRdb to the late 2010s). For context, the study as a whole: The study looked at changes in the T cell repertoire across pregnancy in women with multiple sclerosis.

Concerning this clone: The antigen it recognizes is unknown. It has no much larger one-base neighbor in the sample; base qualities were not kept.

The CDR3 goes from the cysteine to the phenylalanine over 13 residues. Only the CDR3 DNA stays, 39 bases, in frame from base 1. In the germline V gene, CDR1 corresponds to MDHEN and CDR2 to SYDVKM. V is cut back by 6 bases and J by 7 bases, with 1 base in the junction unmatched. Library preparation used the immunoSEQ multiplex PCR assay. Entries here come from immuneACCESS through TCRdb and include only in-frame sequences with V and J called. Some clones fail to appear in such tables; in the studies checked, an unresolved V gene covers under half of the shortfall, and the cause of the remainder is unknown. Recorded for this sample are around 40,000 clones; roughly 89% of them occurred a single time. The top ten hold about 1.2% of the sample.

The input for sequencing was CD4+ T cells from peripheral blood mononuclear cells, taken in the first trimester of pregnancy. The TCR sequence derives from a female donor with multiple sclerosis, enrolled in a pregnancy study. The V and J genes are TRBV28 and TRBJ1-5, with 12 junctional bases fitting TRBD1. The DNA reads TGTGCCAGCAGGGGACAGGGGGCCCAGCCCCAGCATTTT. This is translated as CASRGQGAQPQHF.